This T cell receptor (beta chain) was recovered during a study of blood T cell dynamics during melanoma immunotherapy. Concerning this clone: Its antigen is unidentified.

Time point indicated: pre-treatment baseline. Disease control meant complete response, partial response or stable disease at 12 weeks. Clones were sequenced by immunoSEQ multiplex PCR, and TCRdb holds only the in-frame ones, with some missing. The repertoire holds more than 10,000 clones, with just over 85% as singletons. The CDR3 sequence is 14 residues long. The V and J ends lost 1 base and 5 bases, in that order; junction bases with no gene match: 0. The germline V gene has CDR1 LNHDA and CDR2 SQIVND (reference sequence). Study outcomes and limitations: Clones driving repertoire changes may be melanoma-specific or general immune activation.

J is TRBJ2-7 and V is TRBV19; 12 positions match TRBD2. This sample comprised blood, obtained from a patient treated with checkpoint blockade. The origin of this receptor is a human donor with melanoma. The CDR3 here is CASSIGLAGDEQYF. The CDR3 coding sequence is TGTGCCAGTAGTATAGGACTAGCGGGGGACGAGCAGTACTTC. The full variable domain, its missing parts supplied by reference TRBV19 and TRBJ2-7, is DGGITQSPKYLFRKEGQNVTLSCEQNLNHDAMYWYRQDPGQGLRLIYYSQIVNDFQKGDIAEGYSVSREKKESFPLTVTSAQKNPTAFYLCASSIGLAGDEQYFGPGTRLTVT.